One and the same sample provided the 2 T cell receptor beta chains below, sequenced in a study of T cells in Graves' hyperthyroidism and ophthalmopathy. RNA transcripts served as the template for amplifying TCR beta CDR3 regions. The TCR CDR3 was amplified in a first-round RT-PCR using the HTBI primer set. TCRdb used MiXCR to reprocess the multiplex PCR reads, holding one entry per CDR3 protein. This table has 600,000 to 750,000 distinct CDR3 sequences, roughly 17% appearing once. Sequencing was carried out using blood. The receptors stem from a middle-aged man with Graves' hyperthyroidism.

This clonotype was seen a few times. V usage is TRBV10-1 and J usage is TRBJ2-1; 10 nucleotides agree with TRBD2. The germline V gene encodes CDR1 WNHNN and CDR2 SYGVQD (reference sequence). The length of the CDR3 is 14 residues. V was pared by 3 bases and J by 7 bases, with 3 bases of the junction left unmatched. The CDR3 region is CASSDSGRKNEQFF. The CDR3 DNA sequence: TGCGCCAGCAGTGATAGCGGGAGGAAGAATGAGCAGTTCTTC.

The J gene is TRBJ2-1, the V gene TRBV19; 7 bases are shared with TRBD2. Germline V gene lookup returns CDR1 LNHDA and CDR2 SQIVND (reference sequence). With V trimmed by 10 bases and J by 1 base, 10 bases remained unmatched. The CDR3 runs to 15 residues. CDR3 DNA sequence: TGTGCCACTAGGCTGGGGGGGGTATCCTACAATGAGCAGTTCTTC. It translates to CATRLGGVSYNEQFF.